These T cell receptor beta chains were read from a single sample in a study of blood T cell repertoires in COVID-19. Repertoires were generated with immunoSEQ multiplex PCR, while TCRdb's copy carries only in-frame clones and drops some. Of 150,000 to 200,000 clones in the sample, around 82% were seen once. The sequencing input was peripheral blood. The receptors shown here come from a human donor with acute or convalescent COVID-19. The donor label of this sample is uncertain. Each CDR3 is given with its conserved first and last residue. The D gene is left open where the match is weak. The listing skips clone size in some rows; elsewhere it reads once, few, many or a size class.

length	D	size	V	J	CDR3	DNA
9	-	-	TRBV29-1	TRBJ1-1	CSVTPGGFF	TGCAGCGTAACCCCCGGGGGGTTCTTT
15	-	-	TRBV2	TRBJ1-2	CASTEGQGIWYGYTF	TGTGCCAGCACCGAGGGGCAGGGGATCTGGTATGGCTACACCTTC
15	-	-	TRBV27	TRBJ2-6	CASSLFGAGANVLTF	TGTGCCAGCAGTTTATTCGGGGCTGGGGCCAACGTCCTGACTTTC
15	-	-	TRBV2	TRBJ2-2	CASQGGVANTGELFF	TGTGCCAGTCAAGGGGGGGTAGCGAACACCGGGGAGCTGTTTTTT
12	-	-	TRBV29-1	TRBJ2-5	CSVRGPGETQYF	TGCAGCGTCAGGGGCCCGGGGGAGACCCAGTACTTC
14	TRBD1	few	TRBV5-1	TRBJ2-7	CASSWTGSSYEQYF	TGCGCCAGCAGCTGGACAGGGAGCTCCTACGAGCAGTACTTC
15	-	-	TRBV19	TRBJ1-1	CASSARGRQGAEAFF	TGTGCCAGTAGTGCTAGGGGCCGCCAGGGCGCTGAAGCTTTCTTT
14	-	once	TRBV25-1	TRBJ2-2	CATGPGLDTGELFF	TGTGCCACCGGCCCGGGGTTGGACACCGGGGAGCTGTTTTTT
14	TRBD1	-	TRBV20-1	TRBJ2-7	CSASTVGQDYEQYF	TGCAGTGCTAGTACCGTCGGACAGGACTACGAGCAGTACTTC
15	TRBD2	-	TRBV19	TRBJ2-1	CASSIEGLAGNEQFF	TGTGCCAGTAGTATAGAGGGACTAGCGGGGAATGAGCAGTTCTTC
16	-	-	TRBV7-3	TRBJ2-1	CASSPRGDTTVNEQFF	TGTGCCAGCAGTCCCAGGGGGGACACCACGGTCAATGAGCAGTTCTTC
12	TRBD1	once	TRBV29-1	TRBJ2-5	CSVGQGGETQYF	TGCAGCGTTGGACAGGGCGGAGAGACCCAGTACTTC
13	-	few	TRBV30	TRBJ1-2	CAWSGMQAAGYTF	TGTGCCTGGAGTGGAATGCAAGCTGCTGGCTACACCTTC
15	-	-	TRBV6-5	TRBJ1-4	CASSTKLGGNEKLFF	TGTGCCAGCAGTACCAAGTTGGGAGGAAATGAAAAACTGTTTTTT
16	-	-	TRBV19	TRBJ2-1	CASSNRGSSSYNEQFF	TGTGCCAGTAGTAATAGAGGCTCCAGCTCCTACAATGAGCAGTTCTTC
16	-	-	TRBV3-1/TRBV3-2	TRBJ2-4	CASSQDGGQFGDIQYF	TGTGCCAGCAGCCAAGATGGAGGGCAGTTCGGGGACATTCAGTACTTC
18	-	once	TRBV6-1	TRBJ1-5	CASSGIATTDNSNQPQHF	TGTGCCAGCAGTGGAATCGCCACGACAGACAATAGCAATCAGCCCCAGCATTTT
16	-	-	TRBV18	TRBJ1-2	CASSRDIPTGNYGYTF	TGTGCCAGCTCACGCGATATCCCGACGGGGAACTATGGCTACACCTTC
16	TRBD1	-	TRBV15	TRBJ1-2	CATSRDGQGAYYGYTF	TGTGCCACCAGCAGAGATGGCCAGGGGGCGTACTATGGCTACACCTTC
13	-	-	TRBV5-6	TRBJ2-3	CASSLGGADTQYF	TGTGCCAGCAGCTTAGGAGGAGCAGATACGCAGTATTTT
17	-	-	TRBV19	TRBJ1-1	CASSIPLPPGMNTEAFF	TGTGCCAGTAGTATTCCCCTCCCCCCAGGGATGAACACTGAAGCTTTCTTT
15	-	-	TRBV6-5	TRBJ2-2	CASSYRQTITGELFF	TGTGCCAGCAGTTACAGGCAGACAATCACCGGGGAGCTGTTTTTT
15	TRBD2	-	TRBV30	TRBJ2-4	CAWSYLTSGSNIQYF	TGTGCCTGGAGTTATTTAACTAGCGGGAGTAACATTCAGTACTTC
16	TRBD1	-	TRBV5-1	TRBJ2-7	CASSRYGDREGGEQYF	TGCGCCAGCAGCCGATATGGGGACAGGGAAGGGGGCGAGCAGTACTTC
15	TRBD1	many	TRBV5-4	TRBJ1-2	CASSYYDRANYGYTF	TGTGCCAGCAGCTACTATGACAGGGCAAACTATGGCTACACCTTC
16	-	-	TRBV3-1/TRBV3-2	TRBJ1-4	CASSPSDTFPSEKLFF	TGTGCCAGCAGCCCCTCCGACACCTTCCCAAGCGAAAAACTGTTTTTT
14	TRBD1	-	TRBV6-5	TRBJ1-2	CASRAGTGGGGYTF	TGTGCCAGCAGGGCCGGGACAGGGGGAGGTGGCTACACCTTC
17	TRBD1	-	TRBV19	TRBJ1-5	CASTLEDRGPLNQPQHF	TGTGCCAGTACCCTCGAGGACAGGGGTCCCCTAAATCAGCCCCAGCATTTT
15	-	-	TRBV7-3	TRBJ2-1	CASSSDSVAVSEQFF	TGTGCCAGCAGCTCTGACTCTGTCGCGGTCAGTGAGCAGTTCTTC
14	-	-	TRBV18	TRBJ2-1	CASSPPRDYNEQFF	TGTGCCAGCTCACCACCCAGGGACTACAATGAGCAGTTCTTC
13	TRBD1	few	TRBV5-4	TRBJ2-7	CASSLAGGVEQYF	TGTGCCAGCAGCTTGGCAGGGGGTGTCGAGCAGTACTTC
13	TRBD1	-	TRBV28	TRBJ1-2	CASSYQGVHGYTF	TGTGCCAGCAGTTATCAGGGGGTCCATGGCTACACCTTC
17	TRBD1	-	TRBV4-2	TRBJ2-6	CASSQKGAKAGANVLTF	TGTGCCAGCAGCCAAAAGGGGGCGAAAGCGGGGGCCAACGTCCTGACTTTC
13	-	few	TRBV11-2	TRBJ1-1	CASSMDRNTEAFF	TGTGCCAGCAGCATGGACAGGAACACTGAAGCTTTCTTT
13	-	once	TRBV12-5	TRBJ2-5	CASGLSRAETQYF	TGTGCTAGTGGTTTGAGCAGGGCGGAGACCCAGTACTTC
13	TRBD1	-	TRBV7-8	TRBJ1-6	CASGTVPNSPLHF	TGTGCCAGCGGGACAGTCCCTAATTCACCCCTCCACTTT
16	-	-	TRBV7-6	TRBJ1-5	CASSVRSGGGNQPQHF	TGTGCCAGCAGCGTTCGGAGCGGAGGCGGGAATCAGCCCCAGCATTTT
15	-	-	TRBV5-1	TRBJ1-6	CASSLAAGVNSPLHF	TGCGCCAGCAGCTTGGCGGCAGGGGTGAATTCACCCCTCCACTTT
18	TRBD1	-	TRBV5-8	TRBJ1-3	CASSLGTGALLSGNTIYF	TGTGCCAGCAGCCTGGGGACAGGGGCCCTTCTCTCTGGAAACACCATATATTTT
13	-	-	TRBV28	TRBJ2-2	CASERAGTGELFF	TGTGCCAGCGAGAGGGCGGGCACCGGGGAGCTGTTTTTT
12	TRBD2	-	TRBV30	TRBJ2-5	CASLGGGETQYF	TGTGCCTCCCTTGGGGGGGGAGAGACCCAGTACTTC
13	TRBD1	-	TRBV29-1	TRBJ1-1	CSVEGTGWTEAFF	TGCAGCGTTGAAGGGACAGGTTGGACTGAAGCTTTCTTT
13	TRBD1	-	TRBV3-1/TRBV3-2	TRBJ1-1	CASSLTGDAEAFF	TGTGCCAGCAGCCTGACAGGGGACGCTGAAGCTTTCTTT
13	TRBD1	-	TRBV19	TRBJ1-6	CASRSDRDSPLHF	TGTGCCAGTAGATCGGACAGGGACTCACCCCTCCACTTT
13	-	-	TRBV6-5	TRBJ1-5	CATQAVANQPQHF	TGTGCCACCCAGGCAGTCGCCAATCAGCCCCAGCATTTT